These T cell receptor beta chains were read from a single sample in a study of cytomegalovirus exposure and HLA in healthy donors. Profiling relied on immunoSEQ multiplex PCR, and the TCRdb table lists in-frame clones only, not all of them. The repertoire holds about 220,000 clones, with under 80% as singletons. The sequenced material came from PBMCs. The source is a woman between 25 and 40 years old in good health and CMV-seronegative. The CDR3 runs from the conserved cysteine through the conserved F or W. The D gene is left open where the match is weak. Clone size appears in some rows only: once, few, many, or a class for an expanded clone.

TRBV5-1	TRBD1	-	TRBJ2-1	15	CASSLGQGAGNEQFF	TGCGCCAGCAGCCTAGGACAGGGGGCCGGCAATGAGCAGTTCTTC
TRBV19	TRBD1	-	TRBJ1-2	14	CASSIVQGAYGYTF	TGTGCCAGTAGTATAGTACAGGGGGCGTATGGCTACACCTTC
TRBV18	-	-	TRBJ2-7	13	CASSGGEGYEQYF	TGTGCCAGCTCAGGCGGTGAGGGATACGAGCAGTACTTC
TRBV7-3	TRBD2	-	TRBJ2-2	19	CASSLLGTSGGPRTGELFF	TGTGCCAGCAGCTTACTTGGGACTAGCGGGGGGCCGCGTACCGGGGAGCTGTTTTTT
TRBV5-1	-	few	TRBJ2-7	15	CASSGMTDTRGEQYF	TGCGCCAGCAGCGGAATGACAGACACCCGGGGGGAGCAGTACTTC
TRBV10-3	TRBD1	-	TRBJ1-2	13	CATQSTGNGGYTF	TGTGCCACCCAATCGACAGGGAACGGTGGCTACACCTTC
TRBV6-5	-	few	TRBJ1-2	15	CASKVSGLGNYGYTF	TGTGCCAGCAAAGTTTCAGGGTTGGGTAACTATGGCTACACCTTC
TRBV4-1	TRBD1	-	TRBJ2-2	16	CASSQRTGSGTGELFF	TGCGCCAGCAGCCAGAGGACAGGGTCAGGCACCGGGGAGCTGTTTTTT
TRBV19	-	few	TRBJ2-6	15	CASSFPVSGANVLTF	TGTGCCAGTAGTTTCCCCGTCTCTGGGGCCAACGTCCTGACTTTC
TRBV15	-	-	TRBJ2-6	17	CATSRDGSSSGANVLTF	TGTGCCACCAGCAGAGACGGGTCTTCATCTGGGGCCAACGTCCTGACTTTC
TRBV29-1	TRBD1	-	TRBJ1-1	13	CSAEGAINTEAFF	TGCAGCGCCGAGGGGGCGATAAACACTGAAGCTTTCTTT
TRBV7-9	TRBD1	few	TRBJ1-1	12	CASSLTGTEAFF	TGTGCCAGCAGCTTGACAGGGACTGAAGCTTTCTTT
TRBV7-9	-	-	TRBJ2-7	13	CASSATTSYEQYF	TGTGCCAGCAGCGCTACCACCTCCTACGAGCAGTACTTC
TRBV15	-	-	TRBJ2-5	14	CATSRPGLKETQYF	TGTGCCACCAGCAGGCCTGGGCTAAAAGAGACCCAGTACTTC
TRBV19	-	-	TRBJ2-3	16	CASRSAGRGKPDTQYF	TGTGCCAGTAGATCTGCCGGTAGGGGCAAACCAGATACGCAGTATTTT
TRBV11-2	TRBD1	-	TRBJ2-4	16	CASSLTGGGVGNIQYF	TGTGCCAGCAGCCTGACAGGGGGCGGAGTGGGAAACATTCAGTACTTC
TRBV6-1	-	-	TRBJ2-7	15	CASSEGGSGSYEQYF	TGTGCCAGCAGTGAAGGTGGTAGCGGCTCCTACGAGCAGTACTTC
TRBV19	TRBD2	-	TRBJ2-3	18	CASSIMASGITGTDTQYF	TGTGCCAGTAGTATTATGGCTAGCGGGATTACCGGGACAGATACGCAGTATTTT
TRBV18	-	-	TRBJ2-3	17	CASSPPPGRSVGDTQYF	TGTGCCAGCTCACCACCTCCGGGTAGGTCTGTTGGGGATACGCAGTATTTT
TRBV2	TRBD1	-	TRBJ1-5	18	CASTEEGATGIRNQPQHF	TGTGCCAGCACCGAGGAGGGGGCGACAGGGATCCGAAATCAGCCCCAGCATTTT
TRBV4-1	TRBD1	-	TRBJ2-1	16	CASSQELGQGLGEQFF	TGCGCCAGCAGCCAAGAGTTAGGACAGGGGCTTGGTGAGCAGTTCTTC
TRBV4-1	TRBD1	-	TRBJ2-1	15	CASSQGTGVFNEQFF	TGCGCCAGCAGCCAAGGGACAGGGGTTTTCAATGAGCAGTTCTTC
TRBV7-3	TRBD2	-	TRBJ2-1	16	CASSLPGTSGNNEQFF	TGTGCCAGCAGCTTACCGGGGACTAGCGGTAACAATGAGCAGTTCTTC
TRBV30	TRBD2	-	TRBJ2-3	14	CAWRGLASTDTQYF	TGTGCCTGGAGGGGACTAGCTAGCACAGATACGCAGTATTTT
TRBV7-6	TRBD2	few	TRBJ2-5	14	CASSLAGGQETQYF	TGTGCCAGCAGCCTAGCGGGAGGGCAAGAGACCCAGTACTTC
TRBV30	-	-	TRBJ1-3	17	CAWSVRQSLFSGNTIYF	TGTGCCTGGAGTGTGAGACAGAGCCTATTCTCTGGAAACACCATATATTTT
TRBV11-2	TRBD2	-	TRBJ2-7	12	CASSRGGYEQYF	TGTGCCAGCAGTCGGGGGGGGTACGAGCAGTACTTC
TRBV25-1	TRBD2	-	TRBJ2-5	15	CASSPGTSGRETQYF	TGTGCCAGCAGTCCAGGGACTAGCGGGAGAGAGACCCAGTACTTC
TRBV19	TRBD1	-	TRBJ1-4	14	CASSLGQGVEKLFF	TGTGCCAGTAGCCTGGGACAGGGGGTGGAAAAACTGTTTTTT
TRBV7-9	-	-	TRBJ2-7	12	CASSLRQDEQYF	TGTGCCAGCAGCTTGCGACAGGACGAGCAGTACTTC
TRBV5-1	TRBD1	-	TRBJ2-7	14	CASSFGTASYEQYF	TGCGCCAGCAGCTTTGGGACAGCCTCCTACGAGCAGTACTTC
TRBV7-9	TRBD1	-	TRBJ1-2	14	CASSPPGQGSGYTF	TGTGCCAGCAGCCCTCCGGGACAGGGATCCGGCTACACCTTC
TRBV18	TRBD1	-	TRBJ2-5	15	CASSPPGQIQETQYF	TGTGCCAGCTCACCACCGGGACAGATCCAAGAGACCCAGTACTTC
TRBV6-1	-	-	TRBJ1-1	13	CASSIDRSIWAFF	TGTGCCAGCAGTATTGACAGGTCAATTTGGGCTTTCTTT
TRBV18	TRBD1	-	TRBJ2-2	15	CASSPNQGATGELFF	TGTGCCAGCTCACCAAATCAGGGGGCCACCGGGGAGCTGTTTTTT
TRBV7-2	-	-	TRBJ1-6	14	CASSLGSGNSPLHF	TGTGCCAGCAGCTTGGGCAGTGGTAATTCACCCCTCCACTTT
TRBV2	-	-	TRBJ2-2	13	CASSAGWVGELFF	TGTGCCAGCAGTGCCGGGTGGGTCGGGGAGCTGTTTTTT
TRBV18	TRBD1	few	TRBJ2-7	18	CASSPIGPGQGAAYEQYF	TGTGCCAGCTCACCAATAGGGCCTGGACAGGGGGCCGCCTACGAGCAGTACTTC
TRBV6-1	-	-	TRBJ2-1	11	CASSFGGGQFF	TGTGCCAGCAGTTTCGGAGGGGGCCAGTTCTTC
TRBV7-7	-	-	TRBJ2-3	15	CASSSGLVWGDTQYF	TGTGCTAGCAGCTCCGGACTGGTGTGGGGAGATACGCAGTATTTT
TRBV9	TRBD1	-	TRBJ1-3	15	CASSPWDRASDTIYF	TGTGCCAGCAGCCCATGGGACAGAGCCTCCGACACCATATATTTT
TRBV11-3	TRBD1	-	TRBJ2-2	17	CASSSPGQGVDTGELFF	TGTGCCAGCAGCTCACCCGGACAGGGGGTGGACACCGGGGAGTTGTTTTTT
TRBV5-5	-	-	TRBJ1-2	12	CASTWQGLGYTF	TGTGCCAGCACCTGGCAGGGGTTGGGCTACACCTTC